The 6 T cell receptor beta chains below were found in one sample sequenced in a study of blood T cell repertoires in COVID-19. Only in-frame clones appear in the TCRdb table, and some are missing; sequencing was by immunoSEQ multiplex PCR. The sample lists roughly 250,000 clones, 88% seen once, with around 1.2% in the top ten. Sequenced material: PBMCs or T cells enriched from blood (not recorded which). These receptors were taken from a middle-aged woman with acute COVID-19.

DNA of the CDR3: TGTGCCAGCAGCTTACTAGCGGGCACAGATACGCAGTATTTT. It yields the protein CASSLLAGTDTQYF. This chain connects TRBV7-6 to TRBJ2-3; 7 nucleotides align to TRBD2. This CDR3 has 14 residues. V gave up 2 bases and J gave up 1 base; unmatched junction bases: 0. Per the germline V gene, CDR1 is SGHVS and CDR2 is FNYEAQ.

The gene calls are TRBV24-1 and TRBJ2-1; D not resolved. Trimming removed 4 bases at V and 10 bases at J, with 13 bases between. Germline V gives CDR1 KGHDR, CDR2 SFDVKD. The CDR3 spans 13 residues. The CDR3 is CATSDALVGEQFF. CDR3 DNA: TGTGCCACCAGTGACGCTCTAGTCGGCGAGCAGTTCTTC.

DNA of the CDR3: TGTGCCAGCAGCTTAGATGAGGGTCGGGGGTGGAATGAGCAGTTCTTC. This sequence encodes CASSLDEGRGWNEQFF. V gene TRBV7-9 combines with J gene TRBJ2-1; D may be TRBD2 (6 bases). The CDR3 is 16 residues long. Germline-derived CDR1 and CDR2 are SEHNR and FQNEAQ (reference sequence). Trimming stripped 1 base from V and 7 bases from J, with 17 bases between.

The table lists this clone with a few counts. The chain employs TRBV5-1 and TRBJ1-1, with 7 bases aligning to TRBD1. Germline lookup yields CDR1 SGHRS and CDR2 YFSETQ. The V segment lost 0 bases and the J segment 0 bases; nucleotides outside the gene matches: 11. CDR3 length equals 18 residues. As DNA, the CDR3 is TGCGCCAGCAGCTTGGGTTTAGGGACAGCAATCTTGAACACTGAAGCTTTCTTT. Protein sequence: CASSLGLGTAILNTEAFF.

The V and J genes are TRBV6-1 and TRBJ1-5; D possibly corresponds to TRBD1 (5 bases). Trimming removed 2 bases from V and 1 base from J, with 6 bases in between. CDR1 and CDR2 (germline): MNHNS, SASEGT. The length of the CDR3 is 14 residues. The CDR3 here is CASSEPGSNQPQHF. The CDR3 nucleotides are TGTGCCAGCAGTGAACCAGGGAGCAATCAGCCCCAGCATTTT.

The rearrangement links TRBV27 to TRBJ2-5, with unresolved D. CDR3 length: 16 amino acids. Germline V gives CDR1 MNHEY, CDR2 SMNVEV (reference sequence). Trimming removed 1 base from V and 1 base from J, with 13 bases in between. The CDR3 is CASSLFGFGAQETQYF. CDR3 in DNA: TGTGCCAGCAGTTTATTCGGTTTCGGAGCCCAAGAGACCCAGTACTTC.